This TCR beta chain stems from a study of OX40 agonist ivuxolimab in advanced cancers. Looking at the study overall: Among those treated, three patients had partial responses, one with hepatocellular carcinoma and two with cutaneous melanoma.

A note on this clone: Its antigen is still unknown.

Blood sampling took place at baseline, cycle 4 day 1, and cycle 7 day 1. Study-level points and caveats: Low clonal expansion, among the lowest seen, marked partial responders at 0.1-3.0 mg/kg. There were also nonresponders showing low normalized T-cell clonal expansion.

The germline V and J ends were trimmed by 0 bases and 11 bases, with 4 bases remaining between them. This CDR3 region has 11 residues. Per germline, CDR1 SGHAT and CDR2 FQNNGV. TCRdb's copy holds only in-frame clones and misses some; the assay was immunoSEQ multiplex PCR. The table lists over 100,000 clones, 90% to 95% of them singletons. This TCR derives from an adult with an advanced solid tumor such as melanoma, head and neck, liver or kidney cancer. The chain links TRBV11-2 to TRBJ1-4; D gene uncertain. Specimen: CD4+ or CD8+ T cells sorted from blood, collected in a trial of the OX40 agonist ivuxolimab. CDR3 sequence reads: CASSLEGKLFF. The CDR3 nucleotides are TGTGCCAGCAGCTTAGAGGGGAAACTGTTTTTT.